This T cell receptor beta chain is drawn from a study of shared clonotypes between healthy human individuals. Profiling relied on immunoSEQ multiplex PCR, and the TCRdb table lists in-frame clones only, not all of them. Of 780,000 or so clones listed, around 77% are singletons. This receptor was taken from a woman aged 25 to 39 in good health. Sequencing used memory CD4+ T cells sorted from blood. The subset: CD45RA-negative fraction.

The CDR3 here is CSASDAEQFF. As DNA, the CDR3 is TGCAGTGCTAGTGACGCAGAGCAGTTCTTC. The chain combines TRBV20-1 with TRBJ2-1; D gene uncertain. The V and J ends lost 3 bases and 10 bases respectively, with 7 bases between them. This CDR3 region has 10 residues. Germline V gene data show CDR1 as DFQATT and CDR2 as SNEGSKA (reference sequence).